These 14 T cell receptor beta chains share one sample of origin, sequenced in a study of regulatory T cells in long-lasting Graves disease. Time point here: newly diagnosed GD, antithyroid drugs for less than 3 months. After RNA was extracted from PBMCs, the TCR library was made from it. Relying on iRepertoire HTBI primers and Arm-PCR of CDR3 regions, the team built TCR beta libraries. TCRdb processed the multiplex PCR reads anew with MiXCR; each CDR3 protein has one entry. The sample has 400,000 to 500,000 distinct CDR3 sequences; approximately 15% are singletons. The data were also submitted as part of a second study, on T cells in Graves' hyperthyroidism and ophthalmopathy.

The source material was peripheral blood mononuclear cells (PBMCs), sampled at new diagnosis, from a patient treated with antithyroid drugs. The receptors were sampled from a woman aged 50 to 65 with Graves disease.

This clonotype was observed a handful of times. The chain recombines TRBV29-1 with TRBJ1-1; D ambiguous. V was pared by 2 bases and J by 7 bases, with 8 bases between. This CDR3 has 11 residues. Germline assignment: CDR1 SQVTM and CDR2 ANQGSEA. The CDR3 DNA sequence: TGCAGCGTTGAATCGCCTCTTGAAGCTTTCTTT. This codes for CSVESPLEAFF.

Note on this clonotype: The CDR3 does not end in the conserved phenylalanine or tryptophan, so this is likely a read error. The CDR3 reads CASSDRSYDEQFC. In DNA, the CDR3 is TGTGCCAGCAGCGATCGGAGTTACGATGAGCAGTTCTGC. The J gene is TRBJ2-1, the V gene TRBV3-1; D gene ambiguous. CDR3 length: 13 residues. The V end lost 5 bases, the J end lost 8 bases, and 13 bases lay between the germline ends. Germline assignment: CDR1 LGHDT and CDR2 YNNKEL (reference sequence).

This clonotype was detected many times. The chain carries TRBV13 and TRBJ2-2; the D is unclear. There are 13 residues in the CDR3. Per germline, CDR1 PRHDT and CDR2 FYEKMQ (reference sequence). Trimming removed 7 bases at V and 2 bases at J, with 8 bases between. The DNA for the CDR3 is TGTGCCAGCAACATCGGCAACACCGGGGAGCTGTTTTTT. Its protein product is CASNIGNTGELFF.

This clonotype was seen at least ten times. The V gene is TRBV12-3 or TRBV12-4, the J gene TRBJ2-7, with 9 positions matching TRBD2. The CDR3 runs 15 residues. J lost 2 bases, V lost 6 bases, and 8 bases had no gene match. The CDR3 DNA reads TGTGCCAGCAGCCTCGGGGTAGCGGGAGCCTACGAGCAGTACTTC. This encodes CASSLGVAGAYEQYF.

The chain couples TRBV24-1 to TRBJ1-4; maybe TRBD1 (6 bases). V gave up 4 bases and J gave up 5 bases, with 25 bases separating them. CDR1 and CDR2 from the germline V gene are KGHDR and SFDVKD. This CDR3 spans 19 amino acids. CDR3 nucleotide sequence: TGTGCCACCAGTGAATATTTGCTGGCCGAGGACAGCCCGAATGAAAAACTGTTTTTT. Translated: CATSEYLLAEDSPNEKLFF.

V is TRBV6-2 or TRBV6-3 and J is TRBJ2-1; no reliable D call. The CDR3 runs to 15 residues. V was clipped by 2 bases and J by 0 bases, with 8 bases between them. Looked up from germline, CDR1 is MNHEY and CDR2 is SVGEGT. The CDR3 is CASSYGQASYNEQFF. CDR3 in DNA: TGTGCCAGCAGTTACGGGCAGGCCTCCTACAATGAGCAGTTCTTC.

Many counts were recorded for this clonotype. The chain combines TRBV5-6 with TRBJ2-7, with TRBD2 matching over 11 bases. This CDR3 is 16 amino acids long. The germline CDR1 and CDR2 sequences are SGHDT and YYEEEE. J gave up 7 bases and V 4 bases, and 13 bases lay outside the gene matches. This CDR3 is CASSHPTSGNPLEQYF. As DNA, the CDR3 is TGTGCCAGCAGCCACCCGACTAGCGGGAACCCTCTTGAGCAGTACTTC.

The genes are TRBV29-1 and TRBJ2-4; D possibly corresponds to TRBD1 (5 bases). This CDR3 region has 16 residues. CDR1 and CDR2 from the germline V gene are SQVTM and ANQGSEA. The germline V and J ends were trimmed by 4 bases and 5 bases, with 21 bases remaining between them. The CDR3 loop reads CSVGWSGSGAQNIQYF. The CDR3 DNA is TGCAGCGTTGGGTGGTCAGGGTCAGGCGCCCAAAACATTCAGTACTTC.

This clonotype was found a few times. CDR3 protein: CARKRDRSYQPQHF. Written as DNA, the CDR3 is TGTGCCAGGAAGAGGGACAGGAGCTATCAGCCCCAGCATTTT. The genes are TRBV9 and TRBJ1-5; 8 nucleotides align to TRBD1. Germline lookup yields CDR1 SGDLS and CDR2 YYNGEE. V lost 8 bases to trimming and J lost 5 bases; unmatched junction nucleotides: 9. The CDR3 covers 14 residues. The entire variable domain, with the rest obtained from reference TRBV9 and TRBJ1-5, is as follows: DSGVTQTPKHLITATGQRVTLRCSPRSGDLSVYWYQQSLDQGLQFLIQYYNGEERAKGNILERFSAQQFPDLHSELNLSSLELGDSALYFCARKRDRSYQPQHFGDGTRLSIL.

This clonotype has ten or more counts. V is TRBV28 and J is TRBJ2-1, with D unresolved. The germline V gene has CDR1 MDHEN and CDR2 SYDVKM. This CDR3 spans 16 amino acids. The V gene lost 1 base and the J gene lost 0 bases, with 10 bases spanning the gap. This CDR3 is CASSLSVLGSYNEQFF. CDR3 nucleotide sequence: TGTGCCAGCAGTTTATCTGTCCTAGGCTCCTACAATGAGCAGTTCTTC. Drawing the rest from reference TRBV28 and TRBJ2-1, the complete variable domain is DVKVTQSSRYLVKRTGEKVFLECVQDMDHENMFWYRQDPGLGLRLIYFSYDVKMKEKGDIPEGYSVSREKKERFSLILESASTNQTSMYLCASSLSVLGSYNEQFFGPGTRLTVL.

This clonotype was counted at least ten times. The chain links TRBV2 to TRBJ2-7; 7 nucleotides line up with TRBD1. V was pared by 5 bases and J by 4 bases, with 11 bases of the junction left unmatched. The CDR3 runs 15 residues. The germline V gene encodes CDR1 SNHLY and CDR2 FYNNEI. CDR3 nucleotides: TGTGCCAGCAGTAGGACGAATCTACAGGGGTACGAGCAGTACTTC. The encoded protein is CASSRTNLQGYEQYF.

J is TRBJ1-3 and V is TRBV28; 8 bases fit TRBD1. The germline V gene has CDR1 MDHEN and CDR2 SYDVKM. The J segment lost 4 bases and the V segment lost 2 bases, leaving 7 bases of the junction unmatched. The CDR3 loop spans 16 amino acids. CDR3 DNA: TGTGCCAGCAGTTTACCCCAGGGGGCGAAGGGAAACACCATATATTTT. Its translation is CASSLPQGAKGNTIYF.

This clonotype was seen a few times. The rearrangement links TRBV7-9 to TRBJ2-2; possibly TRBD2 for D (6 bases). The CDR3 is 16 residues long. Germline values: CDR1 SEHNR, CDR2 FQNEAQ (reference sequence). V lost 3 bases and J 2 bases, leaving 13 bases between the germline ends. CDR3 sequence: CASSFRGLGNTGELFF. The CDR3, as DNA: TGTGCCAGCAGCTTCCGGGGACTGGGCAACACCGGGGAGCTGTTTTTT. Full variable domain (rest looked up from reference TRBV7-9 and TRBJ2-2): DTGVSQNPRHKITKRGQNVTFRCDPISEHNRLYWYRQTLGQGPEFLTYFQNEAQLEKSRLLSDRFSAERPKGSFSTLEIQRTEQGDSAMYLCASSFRGLGNTGELFFGEGSRLTVL.

Notes on this clonotype: A read error may be the cause here, since a much bigger clone is one base away. This chain connects TRBV10-3 to TRBJ1-1; 9 bases match TRBD1. The CDR3 loop spans 15 amino acids. The V gene's germline CDR1 is ENHRY and CDR2 SYGVKD. The CDR3 loop is CAISAGQGNRAEACF. The CDR3 nucleotides are TGTGCCATCAGCGCCGGACAGGGGAACCGCGCTGAAGCTTGCTTT.